This T cell receptor beta chain was sequenced in a study of blood T cells in healthy people across ages. Study context: Template switching retrieved approximately one barcoded beta molecule for each two T cells. General observations from the study: Age advanced and TCR beta diversity per million T cells fell, roughly linearly.

This clonotype was counted a single time. The antigen is undetermined. V shed 3 bases and J 5 bases; nucleotides not matched to a gene: 9. This CDR3 is 15 amino acids long. Looked up from germline, CDR1 is LGHDT and CDR2 is YNNKEL (reference sequence). Sample-barcoded 5' priming and a J-beta primer mix drove a second PCR of about 6 to 12 cycles. From the 5' RACE reads, TCRdb called clonotypes with MiXCR, one entry per CDR3 protein. The data show approximately 850,000 distinct CDR3 sequences, 55% to 70% seen once. V usage is TRBV3-1 and J usage is TRBJ2-5; TRBD2 aligns across 7 bases. Sequenced sample: blood. The clonotype comes from a man between 25 and 39 years old in good health. For the CDR3, the DNA is TGTGCCAGCAGCCAGCGACTAGCCCGAGTGGAGACCCAGTACTTC. This codes for CASSQRLARVETQYF.